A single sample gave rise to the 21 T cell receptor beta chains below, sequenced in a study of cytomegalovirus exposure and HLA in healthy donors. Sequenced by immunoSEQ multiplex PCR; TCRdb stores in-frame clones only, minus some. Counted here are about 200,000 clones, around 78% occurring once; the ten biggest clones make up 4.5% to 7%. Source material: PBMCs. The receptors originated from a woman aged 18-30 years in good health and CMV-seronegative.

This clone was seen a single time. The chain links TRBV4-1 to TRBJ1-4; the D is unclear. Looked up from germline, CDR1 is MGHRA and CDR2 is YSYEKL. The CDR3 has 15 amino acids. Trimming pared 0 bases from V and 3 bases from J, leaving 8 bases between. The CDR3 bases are TGCGCCAGCAGCCAAGAGATATGGGCTAATGAAAAACTGTTTTTT. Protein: CASSQEIWANEKLFF.

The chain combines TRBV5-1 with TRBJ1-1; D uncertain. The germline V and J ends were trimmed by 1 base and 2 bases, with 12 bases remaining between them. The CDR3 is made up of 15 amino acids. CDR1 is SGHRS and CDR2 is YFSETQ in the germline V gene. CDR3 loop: CASSLSTGPNTEAFF. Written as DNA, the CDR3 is TGCGCCAGCAGCTTGAGTACTGGACCTAACACTGAAGCTTTCTTT.

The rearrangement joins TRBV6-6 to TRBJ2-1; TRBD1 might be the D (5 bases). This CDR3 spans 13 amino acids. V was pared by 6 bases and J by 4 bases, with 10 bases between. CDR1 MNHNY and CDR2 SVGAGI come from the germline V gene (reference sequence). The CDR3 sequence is CASSRVPYNEQFF. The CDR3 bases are TGTGCCAGCAGCAGGGTACCATACAATGAGCAGTTCTTC.

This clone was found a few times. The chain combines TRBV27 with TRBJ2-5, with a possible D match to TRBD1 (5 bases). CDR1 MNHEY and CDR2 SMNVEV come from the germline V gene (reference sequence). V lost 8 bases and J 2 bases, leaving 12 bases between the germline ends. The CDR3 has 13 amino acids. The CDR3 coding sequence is TGTGCCAGCGGAAAGGGGAAACAAGAGACCCAGTACTTC. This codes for CASGKGKQETQYF.

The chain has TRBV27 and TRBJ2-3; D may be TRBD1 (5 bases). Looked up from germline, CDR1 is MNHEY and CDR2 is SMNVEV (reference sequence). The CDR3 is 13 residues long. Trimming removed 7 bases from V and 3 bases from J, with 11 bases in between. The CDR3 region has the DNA TGTGCCAGCAAGGGGCAGGGTACAGATACGCAGTATTTT. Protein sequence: CASKGQGTDTQYF.

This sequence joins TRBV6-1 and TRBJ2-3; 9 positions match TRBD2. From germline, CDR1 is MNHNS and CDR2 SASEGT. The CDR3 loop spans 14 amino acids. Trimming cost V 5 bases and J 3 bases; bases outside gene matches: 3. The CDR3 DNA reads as TGTGCCAGCAGTTCGCTAGCGGGAACAGATACGCAGTATTTT. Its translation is CASSSLAGTDTQYF.

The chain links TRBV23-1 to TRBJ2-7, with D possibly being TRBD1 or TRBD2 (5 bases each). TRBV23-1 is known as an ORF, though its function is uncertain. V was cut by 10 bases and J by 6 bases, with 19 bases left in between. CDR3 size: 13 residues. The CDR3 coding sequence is TGCGCCATCCTGGGACGGCAGTCTTCCGAGCAGTACTTC. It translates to CAILGRQSSEQYF.

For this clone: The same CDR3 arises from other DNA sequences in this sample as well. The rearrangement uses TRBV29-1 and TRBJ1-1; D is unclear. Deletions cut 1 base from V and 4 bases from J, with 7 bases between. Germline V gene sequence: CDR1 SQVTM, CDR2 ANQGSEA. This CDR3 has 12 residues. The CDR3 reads CSVEGGPTEAFF. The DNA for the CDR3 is TGCAGCGTTGAAGGGGGTCCCACTGAAGCTTTCTTT.

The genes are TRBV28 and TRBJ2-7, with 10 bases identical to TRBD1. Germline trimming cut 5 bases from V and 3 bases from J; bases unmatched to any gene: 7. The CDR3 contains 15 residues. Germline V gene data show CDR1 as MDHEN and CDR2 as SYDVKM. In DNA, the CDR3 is TGTGCCAGCAGTACACCCGGGACAGGGGACTACGAGCAGTACTTC. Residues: CASSTPGTGDYEQYF.

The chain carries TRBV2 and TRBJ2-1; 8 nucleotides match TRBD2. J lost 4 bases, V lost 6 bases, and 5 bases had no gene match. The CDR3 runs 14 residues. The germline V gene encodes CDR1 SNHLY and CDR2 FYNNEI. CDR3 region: CASREREYYNEQFF. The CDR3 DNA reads TGTGCCAGCAGAGAGCGGGAGTATTACAATGAGCAGTTCTTC.

The CDR3 nucleotides are TGTGCCAGCAGTTTCCCAGCGGGAGACAGTAATGAGCAGTTCTTC. Protein: CASSFPAGDSNEQFF. The chain couples TRBV28 to TRBJ2-1, with 8 bases identical to TRBD2. The V gene's germline CDR1 is MDHEN and CDR2 SYDVKM. The CDR3 is 15 residues long. Unmatched junction bases numbered 8, after V lost 3 bases and J lost 7 bases.

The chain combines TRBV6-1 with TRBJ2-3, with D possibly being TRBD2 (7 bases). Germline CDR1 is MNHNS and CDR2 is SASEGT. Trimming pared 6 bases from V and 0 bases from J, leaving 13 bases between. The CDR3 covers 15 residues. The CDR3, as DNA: TGTGCCAGCAGGGAGGGGGGGGCTAGCACAGATACGCAGTATTTT. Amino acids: CASREGGASTDTQYF.

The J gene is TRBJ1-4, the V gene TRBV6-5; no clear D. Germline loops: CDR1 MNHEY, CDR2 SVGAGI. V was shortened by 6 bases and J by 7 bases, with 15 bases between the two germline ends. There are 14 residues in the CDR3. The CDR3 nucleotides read TGTGCCAGCAGCGTGTCCCGGACGGGTGAAAAACTGTTTTTT. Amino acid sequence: CASSVSRTGEKLFF.

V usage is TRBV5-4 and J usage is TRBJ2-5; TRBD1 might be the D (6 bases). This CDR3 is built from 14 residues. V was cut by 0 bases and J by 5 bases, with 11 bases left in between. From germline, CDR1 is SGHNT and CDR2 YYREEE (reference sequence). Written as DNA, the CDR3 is TGTGCCAGCAGCTTGGGGGGGCGAGAGGAGACCCAGTACTTC. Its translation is CASSLGGREETQYF.

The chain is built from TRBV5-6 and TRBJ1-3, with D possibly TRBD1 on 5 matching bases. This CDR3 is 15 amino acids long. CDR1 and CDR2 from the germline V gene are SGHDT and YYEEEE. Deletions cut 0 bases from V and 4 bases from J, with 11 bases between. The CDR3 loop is CASSLGEGIGNTIYF. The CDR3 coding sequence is TGTGCCAGCAGCTTGGGTGAGGGGATCGGAAACACCATATATTTT.

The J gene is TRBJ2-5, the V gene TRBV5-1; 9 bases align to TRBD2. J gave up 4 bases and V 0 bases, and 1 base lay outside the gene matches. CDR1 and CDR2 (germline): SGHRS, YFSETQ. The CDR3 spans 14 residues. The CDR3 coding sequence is TGCGCCAGCAGCTTGGTTAGCGGGGGAGAGACCCAGTACTTC. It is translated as CASSLVSGGETQYF.

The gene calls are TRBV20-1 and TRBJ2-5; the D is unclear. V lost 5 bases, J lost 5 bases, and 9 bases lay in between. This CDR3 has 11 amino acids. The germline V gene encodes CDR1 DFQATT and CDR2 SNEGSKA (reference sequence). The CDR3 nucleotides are TGCAGTGCTCTACCCGGGGAGACCCAGTACTTC. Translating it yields CSALPGETQYF.

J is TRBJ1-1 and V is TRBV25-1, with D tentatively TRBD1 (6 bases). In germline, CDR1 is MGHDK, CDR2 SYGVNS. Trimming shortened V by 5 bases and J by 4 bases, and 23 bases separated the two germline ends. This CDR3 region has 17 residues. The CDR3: CASSHSVGGAAGTEAFF. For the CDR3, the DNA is TGTGCCAGCAGTCATAGTGTGGGGGGCGCCGCGGGCACTGAAGCTTTCTTT.

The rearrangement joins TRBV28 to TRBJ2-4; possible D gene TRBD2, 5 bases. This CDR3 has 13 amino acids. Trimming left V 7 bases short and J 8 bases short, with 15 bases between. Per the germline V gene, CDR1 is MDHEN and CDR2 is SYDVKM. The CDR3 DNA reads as TGTGCCAGCAAGGAGGCCACCCGGGACATTCAGTACTTC. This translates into CASKEATRDIQYF.

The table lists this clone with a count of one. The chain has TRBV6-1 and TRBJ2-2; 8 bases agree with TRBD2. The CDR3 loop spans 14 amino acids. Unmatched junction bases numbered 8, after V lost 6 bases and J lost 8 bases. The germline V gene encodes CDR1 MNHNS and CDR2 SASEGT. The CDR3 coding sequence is TGTGCCAGCAGAGCGGGAGCGGTGGGAGGGGAGCTGTTTTTT. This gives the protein CASRAGAVGGELFF.

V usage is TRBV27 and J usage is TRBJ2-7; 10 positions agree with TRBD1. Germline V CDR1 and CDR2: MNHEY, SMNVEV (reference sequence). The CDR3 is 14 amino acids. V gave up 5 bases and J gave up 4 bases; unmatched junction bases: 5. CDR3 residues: CASSAGTGAYEQYF. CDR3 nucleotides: TGTGCCAGCAGTGCCGGGACAGGGGCGTACGAGCAGTACTTC.